This entry features one T cell receptor (beta chain) sequence. The antigen is not known. The data belong to a study of radiation and T cells in renal cell carcinoma. Study-wide findings and caveats: In blood, top tumor clones expanded by 2 weeks, shrinking by 4. Baseline intratumoral clonotype presence is unknown without pretreatment biopsies.

Data came from immunoSEQ multiplex PCR; TCRdb stores just in-frame clones and leaves some out. The sample lists some 81,000 clones, nearly 90% occurring once. Noted time point: blood 4 weeks post-SBRT, at nephrectomy. Treatment: 15 Gy SBRT to primary tumor, nephrectomy 4 weeks later. Nephrectomy followed 15 Gy stereotactic body radiation by 4 weeks. Germline CDR1 is MDHEN and CDR2 is SYDVKM. The CDR3 is made up of 15 amino acids. After removal of 5 bases from V and 8 bases from J, the junction contained 11 bases not matched to a gene. The clonotype originates from a woman aged 70 to 79 with renal cell carcinoma. V and J are TRBV28 and TRBJ1-4; TRBD1 matches at 7 bases. This specimen was blood, taken from a patient whose treatment included radiotherapy and nephrectomy. The CDR3: CASSDQTGSYEKLFF. The CDR3 DNA reads as TGTGCCAGCAGTGACCAGACAGGGTCTTACGAAAAACTGTTTTTT.